This TCR beta chain was sequenced in a study of post-analysis software for immune sequencing data. This clonotype was seen only a few times. What it recognizes is unknown. One end of the junction does not line up with germline, which may come from a read error. Study results and caveats: Analysis by F measure revealed that same-batch samples clustered strongly together. The study found significantly lower normalized Chao1 diversity in multiple sclerosis patients than in controls.

Unique molecular identifiers were present in the TCR beta cDNA libraries. Hundreds of thousands of cDNA molecules came from roughly 0.93 to 9.6 million T cells. TCRdb processed the PCR reads anew with MiXCR; each CDR3 protein has one entry. The repertoire holds about 380,000 distinct CDR3 sequences, with roughly 38% as singletons. Sequencing input: blood. This clonotype originated in a girl between 10 and 17 years old with multiple sclerosis.

CDR3 region: CASSLTPNTGELFF. CDR3 DNA sequence: TGTGCTAGCAGCCTTACCCCGAACACCGGGGAGCTGTTTTTT. This chain connects TRBV7-7 to TRBJ2-2; the D is unclear. CDR3 size: 14 residues. The germline gives CDR1 SSHAT, CDR2 FNYEAQ (reference sequence). The full variable domain, completed using reference TRBV7-7 and TRBJ2-2, is GAGVSQSPRYKVTKRGQDVTLRCDPISSHATLYWYQQALGQGPEFLTYFNYEAQPDKSGLPSDRFSAERPEGSISTLTIQRTEQRDSAMYRCASSLTPNTGELFFGEGSRLTVL.